A single sample gave rise to the 17 T cell receptor beta chains below, sequenced in a study of vaccination and CD4 T cells after COVID-19. Cultured CD4+ T-cell DNA underwent Oncomine TCR Beta short-read sequencing. TCRdb ran MiXCR on the PCR reads and lists one entry per CDR3 protein. The table shows approximately 16,000 distinct CDR3 sequences, with roughly 22% occurring only once. No antigen is known for these receptors. The treatment: approximately 9-day PBMC culture with coronavirus spike peptide pools or control peptides (ViraFEST assay). The material sequenced was CD4+ T cells from blood, cultured in vitro, taken before SARS-CoV-2 vaccination. The receptors derive from a human donor who received a COVID-19 vaccine.

This chain connects TRBV20-1 to TRBJ2-7, with D maybe TRBD2 (5 bases). V lost 1 base, J lost 7 bases, and 20 bases lay in between. Germline V lookup: CDR1 DFQATT, CDR2 SNEGSKA (reference sequence). The CDR3 totals 15 residues. CDR3 bases: TGCAGTGCTAGAGTGGGAGAGTTGTGGTCCGGAGAGCAGTACTTC. Residues: CSARVGELWSGEQYF.

The rearrangement links TRBV20-1 to TRBJ1-1; the D gene is possibly TRBD1 (5 bases). This CDR3 has 13 residues. Trimming took 3 bases from V and 7 from J, leaving 15 bases between them. From germline, CDR1 is DFQATT and CDR2 SNEGSKA (reference sequence). CDR3 DNA: TGCAGTGCTAGGGGGGGGGGACGGCTTGAAGCTTTCTTT. This encodes CSARGGGRLEAFF.

The gene calls are TRBV30 and TRBJ1-1; 10 bases are shared with TRBD1. The length of the CDR3 is 16 residues. Per the germline V gene, CDR1 is GTSNPN and CDR2 is SVGIG (reference sequence). J was trimmed by 4 bases and V by 2 bases; bases with no gene match: 10. The CDR3 DNA reads TGTGCCTGGAGTTCTTGGACAGGGGGGGTGGGCACTGAAGCTTTCTTT. Amino acid sequence: CAWSSWTGGVGTEAFF.

V gene TRBV9 combines with J gene TRBJ2-7, with a tentative D call TRBD2 (6 bases). The CDR3 is 14 amino acids. The germline V gene encodes CDR1 SGDLS and CDR2 YYNGEE. Deletions cut 2 bases from V and 2 bases from J, with 11 bases between. Here the CDR3 reads CASSVGSGPYEQYF. Written as DNA, the CDR3 is TGTGCCAGCAGCGTCGGGAGTGGCCCCTACGAGCAGTACTTC.

The chain employs TRBV25-1 and TRBJ2-6; tentative D call: TRBD1 (5 bases). The germline CDR1 and CDR2 sequences are MGHDK and SYGVNS. The CDR3 covers 18 residues. Deletions cut 4 bases from V and 0 bases from J, with 16 bases between. The CDR3 protein is CASSASTATYSGANVLTF. The CDR3 coding sequence is TGTGCCAGCAGTGCCTCGACAGCAACCTACTCTGGGGCCAACGTCCTGACTTTC.

This clonotype was counted a few times. The chain carries TRBV7-3 and TRBJ2-5; D is unclear. Trimming left V 1 base short and J 0 bases short, with 3 bases between. The CDR3 extends over 13 amino acids. Germline V gives CDR1 SGHTA, CDR2 FQGTGA. CDR3 sequence reads: CASSLINQETQYF. CDR3 coding DNA: TGTGCCAGCAGCTTAATAAACCAAGAGACCCAGTACTTC.

This sequence joins TRBV6-1 and TRBJ2-7; 7 positions match TRBD1. Germline CDR1 and CDR2: MNHNS and SASEGT. Losses at the gene ends were 6 bases for V and 7 bases for J; bases not matched to a gene: 6. The CDR3 runs to 12 residues. Here the CDR3 DNA reads TGTGCCAGCAGAGCCGGGACAGAGGAGCAGTACTTC. Protein sequence: CASRAGTEEQYF.

V and J are TRBV7-6 and TRBJ2-3; 10 nucleotides match TRBD2. V was clipped by 4 bases and J by 3 bases; unmatched bases: 7. Germline V gene lookup returns CDR1 SGHVS and CDR2 FNYEAQ. The CDR3 is 16 amino acids. CDR3: CASSYRGLAATDTQYF. The CDR3 DNA sequence: TGTGCCAGCAGCTACCGCGGACTAGCGGCGACAGATACGCAGTATTTT.

V usage is TRBV7-2 and J usage is TRBJ2-3, with 11 positions matching TRBD2. This CDR3 region has 15 residues. Germline values: CDR1 SGHTA, CDR2 FQGNSA. J gave up 3 bases and V 1 base, and 0 bases lay outside the gene matches. In DNA, the CDR3 is TGTGCCAGCAGCTTAGTAGCGGGGGGGACAGATACGCAGTATTTT. This translates into CASSLVAGGTDTQYF.

The rearrangement links TRBV6-1 to TRBJ1-1; D not resolved. Germline assignment: CDR1 MNHNS and CDR2 SASEGT. V lost 5 bases to trimming and J lost 0 bases, with 13 bases between them. CDR3 length equals 15 residues. The CDR3 DNA reads TGTGCCAGCAGTCGGCAGCTTAACATGAACACTGAAGCTTTCTTT. Translation: CASSRQLNMNTEAFF.

This clonotype is medium-sized in the sample. This chain uses TRBV20-1 with TRBJ2-3, with D perhaps matching TRBD2 (7 bases). This CDR3 has 14 amino acids. V lost 3 bases, J lost 6 bases, and 16 bases lay in between. Germline V gene lookup returns CDR1 DFQATT and CDR2 SNEGSKA (reference sequence). CDR3 sequence: CSARGAGAPDTQYF. DNA of the CDR3: TGCAGTGCTAGGGGGGCGGGGGCCCCGGATACGCAGTATTTT.

Within the sample, this clonotype is medium-sized. This rearrangement joins TRBV2 to TRBJ1-5, with 7 bases lining up with TRBD1. The CDR3 spans 15 residues. The V gene end was trimmed by 7 bases and the J gene end by 7 bases; junction bases not matched to a gene: 13. Germline V gene lookup returns CDR1 SNHLY and CDR2 FYNNEI. The CDR3 region has the DNA TGTGCCAGCAATGGTCCCAGGGGGAGACGGCAGCCCCAGCATTTT. Amino acid sequence: CASNGPRGRRQPQHF.

V usage is TRBV6-1 and J usage is TRBJ2-2; 8 nucleotides match TRBD1. The CDR3 runs 15 residues. V trimming: 6 bases; J trimming: 5 bases; junction bases outside the gene matches: 8. CDR1 MNHNS and CDR2 SASEGT come from the germline V gene. This CDR3 reads CASSLDRVVTGELFF. CDR3 bases: TGTGCCAGCAGCCTGGACAGGGTTGTTACCGGGGAGCTGTTTTTT.

This clonotype was seen a handful of times. The chain couples TRBV6-4 to TRBJ1-2; the D is unclear. Trimming left V 2 bases short and J 8 bases short, with 9 bases between. The CDR3 loop spans 12 amino acids. Looked up from germline, CDR1 is MRHNA and CDR2 is SNTAGT. CDR3 residues: CASSDREGGYTF. The CDR3, as DNA: TGTGCCAGCAGTGACAGAGAGGGAGGCTACACCTTC.

The CDR3 loop is CASSMLDAGTQYF. The CDR3 bases are TGTGCCAGTAGTATGCTGGACGCGGGGACCCAGTACTTC. V usage is TRBV19 and J usage is TRBJ2-5, with D perhaps TRBD2 (5 bases). Trimming took 3 bases from V and 7 from J, leaving 12 bases between them. There are 13 residues in the CDR3. Germline V gene lookup returns CDR1 LNHDA and CDR2 SQIVND (reference sequence).

This clonotype has just a few counts. DNA for the CDR3: TGTGCCATCAGTGAGTCAGGTGGTGGGGAGCAAGATACGCAGTATTTT. This encodes CAISESGGGEQDTQYF. V gene TRBV10-3 combines with J gene TRBJ2-3; possible D gene TRBD2, 5 bases. Germline lookup yields CDR1 ENHRY and CDR2 SYGVKD. V gave up 0 bases and J gave up 5 bases, with 15 bases separating them. There are 16 residues in the CDR3.

The chain employs TRBV10-2 and TRBJ2-5, with TRBD2 as a possible D gene (6 bases). From germline, CDR1 is WSHSY and CDR2 SAAADI. The CDR3 totals 13 residues. Trimming took 8 bases from V and 3 from J, leaving 13 bases between them. The CDR3 region has the DNA TGCGCCAGCTCGCAGACTAGAGAAGAGACCCAGTACTTC. Amino acids: CASSQTREETQYF.